A single count supports the clone carrying this T cell receptor beta chain. These data originate in a study of OX40 agonist ivuxolimab in advanced cancers. Profiled with immunoSEQ multiplex PCR; TCRdb holds only in-frame clones, not every one. The sample lists approximately 70,000 clones; around 88% were seen once. Sequencing was performed on CD4+ or CD8+ T cells sorted from blood, taken in a trial of the OX40 agonist ivuxolimab. The sequence was obtained from an adult with an advanced solid tumor such as melanoma, head and neck, liver or kidney cancer.

For the CDR3, the DNA is TGCGCCAGCAGCCAAGATCTTTATAAAGCACAGTATTTT. Its protein is CASSQDLYKAQYF. The rearrangement links TRBV4-3 to TRBJ2-3; D remains ambiguous. Germline V gene lookup returns CDR1 LGHNA and CDR2 YSLEER. V lost 0 bases and J lost 12, with 13 bases in between. The CDR3 length is 13 residues.